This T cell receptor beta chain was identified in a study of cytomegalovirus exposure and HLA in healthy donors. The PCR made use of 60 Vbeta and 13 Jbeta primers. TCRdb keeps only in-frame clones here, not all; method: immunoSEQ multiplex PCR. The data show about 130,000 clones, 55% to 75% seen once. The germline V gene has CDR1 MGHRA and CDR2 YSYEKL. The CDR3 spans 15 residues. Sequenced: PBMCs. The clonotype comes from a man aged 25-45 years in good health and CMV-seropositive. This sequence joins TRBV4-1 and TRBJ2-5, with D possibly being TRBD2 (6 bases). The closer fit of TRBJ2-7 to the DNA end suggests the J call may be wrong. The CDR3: CASSPSRGTSYEQYF. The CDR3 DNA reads TGCGCCAGCAGCCCAAGCCGGGGGACCTCCTACGAGCAGTACTTC.